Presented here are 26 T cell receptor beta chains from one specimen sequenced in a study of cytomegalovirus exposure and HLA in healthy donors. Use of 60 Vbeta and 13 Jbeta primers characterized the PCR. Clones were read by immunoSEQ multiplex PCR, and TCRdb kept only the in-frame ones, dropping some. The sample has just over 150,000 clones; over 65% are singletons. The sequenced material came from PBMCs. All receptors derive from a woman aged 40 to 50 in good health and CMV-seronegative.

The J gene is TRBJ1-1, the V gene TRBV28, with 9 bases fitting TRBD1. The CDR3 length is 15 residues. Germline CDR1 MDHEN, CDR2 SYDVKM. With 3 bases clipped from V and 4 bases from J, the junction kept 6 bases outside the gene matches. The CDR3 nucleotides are TGTGCCAGCAGTTTCCTGACAGGGGGGGGCACTGAAGCTTTCTTT. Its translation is CASSFLTGGGTEAFF.

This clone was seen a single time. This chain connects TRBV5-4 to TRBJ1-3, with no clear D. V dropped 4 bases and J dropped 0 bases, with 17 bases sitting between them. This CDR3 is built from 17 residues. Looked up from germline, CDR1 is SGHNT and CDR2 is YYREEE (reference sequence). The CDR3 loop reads CASSRNPGLRSGNTIYF. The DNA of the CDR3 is TGTGCCAGCAGCCGAAACCCCGGACTACGCTCTGGAAACACCATATATTTT.

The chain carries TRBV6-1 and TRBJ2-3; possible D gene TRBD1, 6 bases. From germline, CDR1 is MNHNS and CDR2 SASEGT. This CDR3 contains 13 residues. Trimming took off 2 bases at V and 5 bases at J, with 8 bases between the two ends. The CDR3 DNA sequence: TGTGCCAGCAGTGAAAGCAGGGGAGATACGCAGTATTTT. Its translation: CASSESRGDTQYF.

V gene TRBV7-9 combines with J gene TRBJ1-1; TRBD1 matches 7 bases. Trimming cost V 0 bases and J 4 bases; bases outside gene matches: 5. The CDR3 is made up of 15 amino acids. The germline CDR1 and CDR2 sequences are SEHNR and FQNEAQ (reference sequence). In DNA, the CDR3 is TGTGCCAGCAGCTTAGCTCAGGGGGTAGGCACTGAAGCTTTCTTT. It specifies CASSLAQGVGTEAFF.

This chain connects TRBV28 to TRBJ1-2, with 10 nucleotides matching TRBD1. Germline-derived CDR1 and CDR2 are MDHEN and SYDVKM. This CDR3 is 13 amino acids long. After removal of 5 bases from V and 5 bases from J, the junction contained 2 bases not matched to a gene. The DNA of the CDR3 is TGTGCCAGCAGTCCGGGACAGGGGTATGGCTACACCTTC. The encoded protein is CASSPGQGYGYTF.

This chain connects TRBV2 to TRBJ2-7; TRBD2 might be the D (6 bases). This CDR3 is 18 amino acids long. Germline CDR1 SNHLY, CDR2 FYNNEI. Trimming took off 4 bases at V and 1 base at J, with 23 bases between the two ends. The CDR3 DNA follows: TGTGCCAGCAGTGCTCCTTGGGGAGCGGGCCCCACTTCCTACGAGCAGTACTTC. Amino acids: CASSAPWGAGPTSYEQYF.

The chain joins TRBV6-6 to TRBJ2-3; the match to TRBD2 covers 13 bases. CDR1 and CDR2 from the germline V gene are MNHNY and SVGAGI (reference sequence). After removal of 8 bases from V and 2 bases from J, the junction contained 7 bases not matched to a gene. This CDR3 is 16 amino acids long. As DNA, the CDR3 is TGTGCCAGCCGCACGACTAGCGGGGGGACCACAGATACGCAGTATTTT. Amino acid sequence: CASRTTSGGTTDTQYF.

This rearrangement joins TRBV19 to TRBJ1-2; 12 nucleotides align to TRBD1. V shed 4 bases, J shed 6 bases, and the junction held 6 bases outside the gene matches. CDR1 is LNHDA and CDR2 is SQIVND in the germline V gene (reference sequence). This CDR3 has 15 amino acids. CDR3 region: CASSRRDRGLDGYTF. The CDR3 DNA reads TGTGCCAGTAGTAGAAGGGACAGGGGGCTGGATGGCTACACCTTC.

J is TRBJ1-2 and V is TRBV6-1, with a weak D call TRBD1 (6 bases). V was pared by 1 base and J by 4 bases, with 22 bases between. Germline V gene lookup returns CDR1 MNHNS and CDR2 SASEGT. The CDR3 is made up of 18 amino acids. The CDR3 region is CASSEEGGWGGTLYGYTF. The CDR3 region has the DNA TGTGCCAGCAGTGAAGAGGGAGGATGGGGGGGCACCCTCTATGGCTACACCTTC.

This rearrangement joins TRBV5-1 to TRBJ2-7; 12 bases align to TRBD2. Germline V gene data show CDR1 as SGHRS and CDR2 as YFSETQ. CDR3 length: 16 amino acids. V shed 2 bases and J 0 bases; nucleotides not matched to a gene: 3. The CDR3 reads CASSFLAGGSSYEQYF. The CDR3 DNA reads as TGCGCCAGCAGCTTCCTAGCGGGGGGGAGCTCCTACGAGCAGTACTTC.

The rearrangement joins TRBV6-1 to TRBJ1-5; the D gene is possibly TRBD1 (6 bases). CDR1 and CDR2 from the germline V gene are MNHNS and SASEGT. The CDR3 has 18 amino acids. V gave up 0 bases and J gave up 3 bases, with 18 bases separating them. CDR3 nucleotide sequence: TGTGCCAGCAGTGAAGCGGACAGCGCAAGCCTTGTCAATCAGCCCCAGCATTTT. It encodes CASSEADSASLVNQPQHF.

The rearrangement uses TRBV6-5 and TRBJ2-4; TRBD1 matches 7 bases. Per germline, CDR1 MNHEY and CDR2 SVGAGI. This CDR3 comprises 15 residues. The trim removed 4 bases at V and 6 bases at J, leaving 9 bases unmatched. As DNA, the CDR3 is TGTGCCAGCAGTTTCGACAGGGCAGTCGGAAACATTCAGTACTTC. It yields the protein CASSFDRAVGNIQYF.

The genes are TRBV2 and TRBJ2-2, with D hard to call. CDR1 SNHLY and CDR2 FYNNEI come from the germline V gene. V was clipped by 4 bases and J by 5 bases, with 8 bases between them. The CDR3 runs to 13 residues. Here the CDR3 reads CASSAESTGELFF. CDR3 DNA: TGTGCCAGCAGTGCGGAGTCTACCGGGGAGCTGTTTTTT.

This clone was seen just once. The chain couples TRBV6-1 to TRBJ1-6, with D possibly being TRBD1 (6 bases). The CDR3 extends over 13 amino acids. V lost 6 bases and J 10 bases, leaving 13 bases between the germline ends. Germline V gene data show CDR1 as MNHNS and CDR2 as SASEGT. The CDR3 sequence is CASRDSPLSPLHF. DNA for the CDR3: TGTGCCAGCAGGGACAGCCCCCTATCACCCCTCCACTTT.

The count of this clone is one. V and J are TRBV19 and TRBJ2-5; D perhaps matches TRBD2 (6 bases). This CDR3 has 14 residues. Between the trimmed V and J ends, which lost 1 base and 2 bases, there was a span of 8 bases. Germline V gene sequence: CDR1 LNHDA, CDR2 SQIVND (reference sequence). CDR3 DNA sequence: TGTGCCAGTAGTATAGTTGCGGGGCAAGAGACCCAGTACTTC. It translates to CASSIVAGQETQYF.

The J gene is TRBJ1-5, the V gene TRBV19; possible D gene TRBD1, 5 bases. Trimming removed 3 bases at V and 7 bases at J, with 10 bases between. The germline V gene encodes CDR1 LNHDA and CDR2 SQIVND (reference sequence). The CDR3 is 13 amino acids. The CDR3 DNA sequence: TGTGCCAGTAGTATCCAGGGTGGGCAGCCCCAGCATTTT. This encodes CASSIQGGQPQHF. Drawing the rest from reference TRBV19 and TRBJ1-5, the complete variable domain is DGGITQSPKYLFRKEGQNVTLSCEQNLNHDAMYWYRQDPGQGLRLIYYSQIVNDFQKGDIAEGYSVSREKKESFPLTVTSAQKNPTAFYLCASSIQGGQPQHFGDGTRLSIL.

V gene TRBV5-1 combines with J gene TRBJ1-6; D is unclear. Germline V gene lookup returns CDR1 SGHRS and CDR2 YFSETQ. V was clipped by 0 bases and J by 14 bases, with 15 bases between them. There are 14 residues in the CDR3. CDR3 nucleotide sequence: TGCGCCAGCAGCTTGGCCAGGCCTCGGTCGGCCCTCCACTTT. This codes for CASSLARPRSALHF.

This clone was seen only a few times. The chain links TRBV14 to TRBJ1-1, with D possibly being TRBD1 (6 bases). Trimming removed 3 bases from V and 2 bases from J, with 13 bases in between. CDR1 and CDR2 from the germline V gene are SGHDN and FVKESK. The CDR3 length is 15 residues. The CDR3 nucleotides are TGTGCCAGCAGCCATGTCAGGGGACCTAACACTGAAGCTTTCTTT. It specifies CASSHVRGPNTEAFF.

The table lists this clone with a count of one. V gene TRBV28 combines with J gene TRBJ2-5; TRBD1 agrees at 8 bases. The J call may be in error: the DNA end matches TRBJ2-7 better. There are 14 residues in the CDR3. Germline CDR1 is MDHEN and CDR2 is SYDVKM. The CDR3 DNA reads TGTGCCAGCGGTTACGCACAGGGGGGCTACGAGCAGTACTTC. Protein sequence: CASGYAQGGYEQYF.

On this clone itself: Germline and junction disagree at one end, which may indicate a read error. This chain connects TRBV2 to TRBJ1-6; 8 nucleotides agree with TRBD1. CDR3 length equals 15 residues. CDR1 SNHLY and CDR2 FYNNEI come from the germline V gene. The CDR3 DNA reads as TGTGCCAGCAGGGCGGCCGGGACAGGATATTCAGCCCTCCACTTT. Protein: CASRAAGTGYSALHF.

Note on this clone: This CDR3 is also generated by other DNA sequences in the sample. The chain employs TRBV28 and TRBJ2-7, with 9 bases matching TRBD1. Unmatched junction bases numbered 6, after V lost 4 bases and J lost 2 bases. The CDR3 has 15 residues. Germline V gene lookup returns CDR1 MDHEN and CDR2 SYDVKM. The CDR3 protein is CASSSPGQGTYEQYF. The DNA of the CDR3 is TGTGCCAGCAGTTCCCCGGGACAGGGAACCTACGAGCAGTACTTC. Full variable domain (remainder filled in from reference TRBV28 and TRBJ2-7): DVKVTQSSRYLVKRTGEKVFLECVQDMDHENMFWYRQDPGLGLRLIYFSYDVKMKEKGDIPEGYSVSREKKERFSLILESASTNQTSMYLCASSSPGQGTYEQYFGPGTRLTVT.

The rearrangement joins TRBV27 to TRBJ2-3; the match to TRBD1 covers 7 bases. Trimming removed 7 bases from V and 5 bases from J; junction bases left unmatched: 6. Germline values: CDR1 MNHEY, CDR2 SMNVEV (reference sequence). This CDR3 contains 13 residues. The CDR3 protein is CASTRTGIDTQYF. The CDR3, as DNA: TGTGCCAGCACCCGGACAGGCATAGATACGCAGTATTTT.

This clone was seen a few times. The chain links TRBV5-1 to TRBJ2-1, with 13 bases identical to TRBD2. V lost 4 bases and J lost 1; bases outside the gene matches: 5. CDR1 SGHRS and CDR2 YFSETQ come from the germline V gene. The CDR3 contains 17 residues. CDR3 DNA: TGCGCCAGCAGCGAAACTAGCGGGGGGGCGTCCTACAATGAGCAGTTCTTC. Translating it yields CASSETSGGASYNEQFF. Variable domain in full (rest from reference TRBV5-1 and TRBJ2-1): KAGVTQTPRYLIKTRGQQVTLSCSPISGHRSVSWYQQTPGQGLQFLFEYFSETQRNKGNFPGRFSGRQFSNSRSEMNVSTLELGDSALYLCASSETSGGASYNEQFFGPGTRLTVL.

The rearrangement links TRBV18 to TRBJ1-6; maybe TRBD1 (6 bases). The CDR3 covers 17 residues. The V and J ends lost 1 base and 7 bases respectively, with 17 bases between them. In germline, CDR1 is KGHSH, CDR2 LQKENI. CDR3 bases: TGTGCCAGCTCACCACAACCGAGGACAGACCCGAATTCACCCCTCCACTTT. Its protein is CASSPQPRTDPNSPLHF.

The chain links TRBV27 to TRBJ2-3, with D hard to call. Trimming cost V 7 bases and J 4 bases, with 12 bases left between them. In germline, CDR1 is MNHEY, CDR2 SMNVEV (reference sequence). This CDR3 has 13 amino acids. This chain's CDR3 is CASKFGRADTQYF. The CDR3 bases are TGTGCCAGCAAATTTGGTCGGGCAGATACGCAGTATTTT.

This CDR3 reads CASSELILAGGTDTQYF. As DNA, the CDR3 is TGTGCCAGCAGTGAACTTATACTAGCGGGGGGGACAGATACGCAGTATTTT. The chain uses TRBV6-1 and TRBJ2-3; 13 positions agree with TRBD2. V was pared by 2 bases and J by 3 bases, with 5 bases of the junction left unmatched. This CDR3 is 17 amino acids long. Germline loops: CDR1 MNHNS, CDR2 SASEGT.